These 8 T cell receptor beta chains originate from one sample sequenced in a study of OX40 agonist ivuxolimab in advanced cancers. This table comes from immunoSEQ multiplex PCR, and its TCRdb copy is limited to in-frame clones, with some not included. The sample lists approximately 100,000 clones, under 95% occurring once. The source material was CD4+ or CD8+ T cells sorted from blood, sampled in a trial of the OX40 agonist ivuxolimab. These receptor sequences come from an adult with an advanced solid tumor such as melanoma, head and neck, liver or kidney cancer.

The chain has TRBV6-1 and TRBJ2-3, with D possibly TRBD2 on 5 matching bases. Trimming shortened V by 4 bases and J by 0 bases, and 11 bases separated the two germline ends. Germline V lookup: CDR1 MNHNS, CDR2 SASEGT. CDR3 length: 15 amino acids. The CDR3, as DNA: TGTGCCAGCAGTGGGAGCGGTAGTAGCACAGATACGCAGTATTTT. Amino acids: CASSGSGSSTDTQYF.

CDR3 sequence (DNA): TGTGCCAGTAGTGGTAAACCGGGACAGGGTTTCACCGGGGAGCTGTTTTTT. It is translated as CASSGKPGQGFTGELFF. The chain has TRBV19 and TRBJ2-2; TRBD1 matches at 9 bases. The trim removed 5 bases at V and 4 bases at J, leaving 11 bases unmatched. Germline V gene lookup returns CDR1 LNHDA and CDR2 SQIVND (reference sequence). The CDR3 has 17 amino acids.

The chain recombines TRBV6-6 with TRBJ2-2; D remains unclear. V was shortened by 8 bases and J by 5 bases, with 18 bases between the two germline ends. CDR3 length: 15 amino acids. Germline V gene data show CDR1 as MNHNY and CDR2 as SVGAGI (reference sequence). CDR3 bases: TGTGCCAGCTTGAGTACGAGGTCGAGGACCGGGGAGCTGTTTTTT. Its protein is CASLSTRSRTGELFF.

The CDR3 nucleotides read TGTGCCAGCAAAGGAGGGACTAATGAAAAACTGTTTTTT. It codes for CASKGGTNEKLFF. The chain carries TRBV7-9 and TRBJ1-4, with D uncertain. The germline CDR1 and CDR2 sequences are SEHNR and FQNEAQ (reference sequence). The CDR3 is 13 amino acids. Trimming cost V 7 bases and J 2 bases, with 8 bases left between them.

This chain joins TRBV6-1 and TRBJ2-3; D may be TRBD2 (6 bases). V lost 5 bases and J lost 1, with 10 bases in between. The CDR3 loop spans 14 amino acids. CDR1 and CDR2 from the germline V gene are MNHNS and SASEGT. The chain's CDR3 is CASSPSSGTDTQYF. Written as DNA, the CDR3 is TGTGCCAGCAGTCCGTCTAGCGGCACAGATACGCAGTATTTT.

The chain uses TRBV19 and TRBJ1-2, with D tentatively TRBD1 (5 bases). The CDR3 loop spans 15 amino acids. Germline V CDR1 and CDR2: LNHDA, SQIVND (reference sequence). Trimming removed 5 bases at V and 0 bases at J, with 13 bases between. The CDR3 sequence is CASSSPTEANYGYTF. The DNA for the CDR3 is TGTGCCAGTAGTTCTCCGACAGAAGCTAACTATGGCTACACCTTC.

The rearrangement links TRBV5-4 to TRBJ1-5; TRBD1 matches at 7 bases. Germline CDR1 and CDR2: SGHNT and YYREEE (reference sequence). The CDR3 extends over 15 amino acids. Trimming took 3 bases from V and 1 from J; bases not matched to a gene: 4. The CDR3 loop is CASSSQGDSNQPQHF. The DNA for the CDR3 is TGTGCCAGCAGCTCCCAGGGGGACAGCAATCAGCCCCAGCATTTT.

The J gene is TRBJ2-2, the V gene TRBV7-8; the match to TRBD1 covers 7 bases. CDR1 is SGHVS, CDR2 FQNEAQ, per germline. This CDR3 comprises 17 residues. V lost 5 bases to trimming and J lost 3 bases; unmatched junction nucleotides: 12. The CDR3 sequence: CASSRGGQAYDTGELFF. CDR3 coding DNA: TGTGCCAGCAGCAGAGGAGGACAGGCTTACGACACCGGGGAGCTGTTTTTT.